Sequencing of this TCR beta chain was carried out in a study of Graves' ophthalmopathy and Graves' hyperthyroidism. About the study: Ahead of any treatment, peripheral blood was obtained at the initial diagnosis.

As the template, RNA transcripts were used to amplify TCR beta CDR3 regions. After a first-round RT-PCR with HTBI primers, a second-round multiplex PCR was run. TCRdb re-called the multiplex PCR reads through MiXCR, storing one row per CDR3 protein. This table has 600,000 to 950,000 distinct CDR3 sequences, about 44% appearing once. PBMCs were obtained from roughly 9.5 ml of fresh peripheral blood. Germline-derived CDR1 and CDR2 are SEHNR and FQNEAQ (reference sequence). CDR3 length equals 15 residues. V was trimmed by 4 bases and J by 10 bases, leaving 17 bases between them. The source is an adult man with Graves' ophthalmopathy. The source material was peripheral blood. V usage is TRBV7-9 and J usage is TRBJ1-6; D call uncertain. CDR3 nucleotides: TGTGCCAGCAGCTACCGCTGGGAGGGTAACTCACCCCTCCACTTT. Translation: CASSYRWEGNSPLHF.